This TCR beta chain was identified during a study of T cells in localized non-small cell lung cancer. Study-wide results and caveats: Tumor trailed uninvolved adjacent lung in T cell clonality, which peaked there. Turning up in adjacent lung were a median about 56 of the top 100 tumor clones. Sequencing was restricted to one tumor region; therefore, heterogeneity remains possible.

This clone occurred once. The antigen remains unidentified. Germline CDR1 and CDR2: SGHKS and YYEKEE (reference sequence). This CDR3 is built from 15 residues. Losses at the gene ends were 0 bases for V and 8 bases for J; bases not matched to a gene: 6. Here immunoSEQ multiplex PCR was the method, and the copy in TCRdb shows in-frame clones only, minus some. This sample has 30,000 or so clones, with approximately 89% found just once. This sequence joins TRBV5-5 and TRBJ2-1, with TRBD2 matching 9 bases. The sample consisted of peripheral blood, taken before any cancer treatment. This sequence originates from an older female donor with stage I lung adenocarcinoma. The CDR3 nucleotides read TGTGCCAGCAGCTTGGATGGCGGGAGGGCCTATGAGCAGTTCTTC. Translation: CASSLDGGRAYEQFF.